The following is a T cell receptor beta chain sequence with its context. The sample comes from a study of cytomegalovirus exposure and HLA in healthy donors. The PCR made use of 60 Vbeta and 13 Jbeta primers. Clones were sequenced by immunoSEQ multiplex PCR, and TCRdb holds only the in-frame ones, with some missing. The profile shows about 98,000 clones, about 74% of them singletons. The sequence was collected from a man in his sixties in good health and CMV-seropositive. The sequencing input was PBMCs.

CDR3 bases: TGTGCCTGGAGGCGTCGGGATTCTGCCCAGATCCTGGGGGAGCAGTACTTC. Amino acids: CAWRRRDSAQILGEQYF. The chain recombines TRBV30 with TRBJ2-7, with a weak D call TRBD2 (5 bases). Germline assignment: CDR1 GTSNPN and CDR2 SVGIG (reference sequence). The ends were cut back, 3 bases at V and 7 bases at J, with 28 bases in the middle. The length of the CDR3 is 17 residues.